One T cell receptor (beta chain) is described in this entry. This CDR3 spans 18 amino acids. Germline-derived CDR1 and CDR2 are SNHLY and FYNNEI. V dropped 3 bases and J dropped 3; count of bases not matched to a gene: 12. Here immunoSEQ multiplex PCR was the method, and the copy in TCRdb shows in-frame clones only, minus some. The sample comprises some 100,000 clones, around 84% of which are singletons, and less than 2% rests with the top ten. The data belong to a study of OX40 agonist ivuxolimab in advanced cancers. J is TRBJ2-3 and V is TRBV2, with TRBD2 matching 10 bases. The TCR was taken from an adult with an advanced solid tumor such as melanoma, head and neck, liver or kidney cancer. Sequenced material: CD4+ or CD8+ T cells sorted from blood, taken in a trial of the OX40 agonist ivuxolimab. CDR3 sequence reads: CASSEDILAGDRTDTQYF. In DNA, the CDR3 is TGTGCCAGCAGTGAGGACATCCTAGCGGGAGATCGTACAGATACGCAGTATTTT. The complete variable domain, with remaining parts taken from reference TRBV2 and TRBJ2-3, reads EPEVTQTPSHQVTQMGQEVILRCVPISNHLYFYWYRQILGQKVEFLVSFYNNEISEKSEIFDDQFSVERPDGSNFTLKIRSTKLEDSAMYFCASSEDILAGDRTDTQYFGPGTRLTVL.